Each of the 30 T cell receptor beta chains below was sequenced from the same sample in a study of T cells in women clearing cervical HPV infection. Profiled with immunoSEQ multiplex PCR; TCRdb holds only in-frame clones, not every one. The sample includes around 39,000 clones. Sequencing used blood buffy coat. All receptors derive from a woman between 18 and 75 years old with a cervical HPV16 infection that either progressed to CIN3+ or cleared (not recorded which).

Regarding this clone: The read ends 3 residues shy of where the CDR3 ends; the end is completed using the germline J gene. The chain links TRBV20-1 to TRBJ2-1; TRBD2 agrees at 10 bases. V lost 3 bases, J lost 3 bases, and 5 bases stayed unmatched. This CDR3 has 15 amino acids. CDR1 DFQATT and CDR2 SNEGSKA come from the germline V gene (reference sequence). Partial CDR3 DNA: TGCAGTGCTAGGTTTAGCGGGGGGAGCTACAATGAG. Amino acid sequence: CSARFSGGSYNE. The full CDR3 is CSARFSGGSYNEQFF.

Notes on this clone: The read halts 3 residues ahead of the CDR3 end, with the missing end drawn from the germline J gene. The J gene is TRBJ1-5, the V gene TRBV20-1; a possible D gene is TRBD1 (5 bases). CDR3 length: 13 residues. Trimming removed 5 bases at V and 4 bases at J, with 12 bases between. Germline CDR1 DFQATT, CDR2 SNEGSKA (reference sequence). The CDR3 protein is CSAQGHGNQPQHF. The CDR3 DNA, read in part, is TGCAGTGCTCAAGGACATGGGAATCAGCCC.

On this clone: Read coverage stops 3 residues before the CDR3 terminus; the germline J gene supplies the remainder. The gene calls are TRBV30 and TRBJ1-2; 8 bases align to TRBD1. The J segment lost 7 bases and the V segment lost 0 bases, leaving 13 bases of the junction unmatched. CDR1 and CDR2 from the germline V gene are GTSNPN and SVGIG (reference sequence). The CDR3 loop spans 16 amino acids. Incomplete CDR3 DNA: TGTGCCTGGAGTGTACTCCGGGACAGGCTGAGTAGTGGC. Translation: CAWSVLRDRLSSG. The entire CDR3 is CAWSVLRDRLSSGYTF.

Remarks on this clone: Read sequence stops 3 residues before the CDR3 end, and the germline J gene provides the missing end. The chain couples TRBV7-6 to TRBJ2-2, with D possibly being TRBD2 (5 bases). Germline V gene data show CDR1 as SGHVS and CDR2 as FNYEAQ. This CDR3 has 15 residues. V was cut by 0 bases and J by 6 bases, with 11 bases left in between. The chain's CDR3 is CASSLAHHGAGELFF. The covered CDR3 bases are TGTGCCAGCAGCTTAGCCCACCACGGGGCCGGGGAG. The full variable domain, in which reference TRBV7-6 and TRBJ2-2 provide the parts outside the CDR3, is GAGVSQSPRYKVTKRGQDVALRCDPISGHVSLYWYRQALGQGPEFLTYFNYEAQQDKSGLPNDRFSAERPEGSISTLTIQRTEQRDSAMYRCASSLAHHGAGELFFGEGSRLTVL.

Concerning this clone itself: The read ends 3 residues before the CDR3 terminus; that terminus is restored from the germline J gene. The rearrangement uses TRBV2 and TRBJ2-3; 7 bases agree with TRBD2. Germline V lookup: CDR1 SNHLY, CDR2 FYNNEI. This CDR3 comprises 14 residues. Here the CDR3 reads CASKGGRGKETQYF. The covered CDR3 bases are TGTGCCAGCAAGGGCGGGAGAGGTAAAGAGACG. The whole variable domain, remainder taken from reference TRBV2 and TRBJ2-3, is EPEVTQTPSHQVTQMGQEVILRCVPISNHLYFYWYRQILGQKVEFLVSFYNNEISEKSEIFDDQFSVERPDGSNFTLKIRSTKLEDSAMYFCASKGGRGKETQYFGPGTRLTVL.

Incomplete CDR3 DNA: TGTGCCAGTAGTCCCCGTGAGGGGTGGAAGGAAGGC. It codes for CASSPREGWKEG. From start to end, the CDR3 is CASSPREGWKEGYTF. The chain recombines TRBV19 with TRBJ1-2; tentative D call: TRBD1 (5 bases). The CDR3 goes on 3 residues after the read ends, and that part is filled in from the germline J gene. This CDR3 comprises 15 residues. CDR1 and CDR2 from the germline V gene are LNHDA and SQIVND (reference sequence).

As for this clone: The read finishes 3 residues shy of the CDR3 end, and the germline J gene is used to complete it. The chain combines TRBV7-9 with TRBJ2-3; a possible D gene is TRBD2 (5 bases). CDR3 length equals 12 residues. Per germline, CDR1 SEHNR and CDR2 FQNEAQ (reference sequence). The CDR3 sequence is CASSLVGGPQYF. Partial CDR3 DNA: TGTGCCAGCAGCTTAGTGGGCGGGCCG.

Notes on this clone: The read terminates 3 residues before the CDR3 end, so the remaining end is supplied by the germline J gene. V usage is TRBV20-1 and J usage is TRBJ2-3, with D tentatively TRBD2 (6 bases). Trimming cost V 0 bases and J 0 bases, with 10 bases left between them. This CDR3 contains 15 residues. The germline gives CDR1 DFQATT, CDR2 SNEGSKA (reference sequence). CDR3 in amino acids: CSARDSGVSTDTQYF. The DNA read from the CDR3 is TGCAGTGCTAGAGATAGCGGAGTCAGCACAGATACG.

This clone shows up as medium-sized by frequency. Read data end 3 residues before the CDR3 end; the end is taken from the germline J gene. The chain uses TRBV4-1 and TRBJ2-2, with 7 bases that match TRBD1. From germline, CDR1 is MGHRA and CDR2 YSYEKL. The length of the CDR3 is 14 residues. V shed 4 bases, J shed 4 bases, and the junction held 3 bases outside the gene matches. The CDR3 bases that were read are TGCGCCAGCAGCCGAGACAGGGCCACCGGGGAG. This codes for CASSRDRATGE. The complete CDR3 sequence is CASSRDRATGELFF.

Notes on this clone: Sequencing ends 3 residues short of the CDR3 end; the germline J gene provides the rest. Other DNA variants within this sample encode the same CDR3. The chain is built from TRBV30 and TRBJ1-2; a possible D gene is TRBD1 (5 bases). This CDR3 has 11 amino acids. Germline-derived CDR1 and CDR2 are GTSNPN and SVGIG (reference sequence). The part of the CDR3 DNA that was read is TGTGCCTGGAGCTCTAGGGGCAAC. It is translated as CAWSSRGN. The CDR3 as a whole reads CAWSSRGNYTF.

As concerns this clone: One junction end does not reproduce the germline sequence, and a read error may be involved. With the read ending 3 residues before the CDR3 end, the germline J gene is used to fill in that end. Other DNA sequences in the sample encode the same CDR3. The chain carries TRBV5-6 and TRBJ1-3; D is unresolved. There are 12 residues in the CDR3. Germline CDR1 SGHDT, CDR2 YYEEEE. The covered CDR3 bases are TGTGCCAGTTCCCAAAGCGCGAACACT. The encoded protein is CASSQSANT. The complete CDR3 protein is CASSQSANTIYF.

Comment on this clone: The DNA ends 3 residues before the CDR3 does, and the rest of the CDR3 is filled in from the germline J gene. V gene TRBV7-3 combines with J gene TRBJ2-1; D not certain. The CDR3 is 13 amino acids. The V gene lost 3 bases and the J gene lost 5 bases, with 8 bases spanning the gap. Germline assignment: CDR1 SGHTA and CDR2 FQGTGA. This chain's CDR3 is CASSLTTNNEQFF. The sequenced CDR3 bases are TGTGCCAGCAGCTTGACGACAAACAATGAG.

A note on this clone: Sequencing ends 3 residues short of the CDR3 end; the germline J gene provides the rest. This chain connects TRBV5-6 to TRBJ2-2; unclear D gene. The V gene's germline CDR1 is SGHDT and CDR2 YYEEEE. The CDR3 is 14 residues long. The part of the CDR3 DNA that was read is TGTGCCAGCAGCTCGTACTCAACTAATGAAAAG. Amino acids: CASSSYSTNEK. The entire CDR3 reads CASSSYSTNEKLFF.

On this clone: With the read ending 3 residues before the CDR3 end, the germline J gene is used to fill in that end. The V call is TRBV7-6, the J call TRBJ2-7; TRBD2 might be the D (7 bases). Germline values: CDR1 SGHVS, CDR2 FNYEAQ. V shed 5 bases and J shed 2 bases, with 19 bases lying between them. This CDR3 is 16 amino acids long. The sequenced CDR3 bases are TGTGCCAGCAGCCGCCCCCCCGGGGGGCGTACCTACGAG. This translates into CASSRPPGGRTYE. The complete CDR3 reads CASSRPPGGRTYEQYF. Variable domain in full (rest from reference TRBV7-6 and TRBJ2-7): GAGVSQSPRYKVTKRGQDVALRCDPISGHVSLYWYRQALGQGPEFLTYFNYEAQQDKSGLPNDRFSAERPEGSISTLTIQRTEQRDSAMYRCASSRPPGGRTYEQYFGPGTRLTVT.

About this clone itself: The CDR3 end lies 3 residues beyond the end of the read and is filled in from the germline J gene. The chain couples TRBV5-1 to TRBJ2-3, with TRBD2 identical over 9 bases. The germline V gene encodes CDR1 SGHRS and CDR2 YFSETQ. The CDR3 contains 14 residues. The V and J ends lost 4 bases and 2 bases, in that order; junction bases with no gene match: 2. The sequenced part of the CDR3 DNA is TGCGCCAGCAGCGCTAGCGGGAACACAGATACG. The encoded protein is CASSASGNTDT. The whole CDR3 protein reads CASSASGNTDTQYF. Looking up the rest from reference TRBV5-1 and TRBJ2-3 gives the full variable domain: KAGVTQTPRYLIKTRGQQVTLSCSPISGHRSVSWYQQTPGQGLQFLFEYFSETQRNKGNFPGRFSGRQFSNSRSEMNVSTLELGDSALYLCASSASGNTDTQYFGPGTRLTVL.

A remark on this clone: The read comes to an end 3 residues before the CDR3 does, leaving the germline J gene to fill in the end. The genes are TRBV30 and TRBJ2-1, with 13 bases lining up with TRBD2. The CDR3 contains 17 residues. CDR1 is GTSNPN and CDR2 is SVGIG in the germline V gene (reference sequence). The junction had 6 bases not matched to a gene; V was cut back by 1 base and J by 3 bases. CDR3 DNA, as far as it was read: TGTGCCTGGAGTGGCAGACTAGCGGGAGGATACTACAATGAG. Protein: CAWSGRLAGGYYNE. The whole CDR3 region reads CAWSGRLAGGYYNEQFF.

A note on this clone: With the read ending 3 residues before the CDR3 end, the germline J gene is used to fill in that end. This chain uses TRBV5-1 with TRBJ2-7, with D possibly being TRBD1 (6 bases). Germline-derived CDR1 and CDR2 are SGHRS and YFSETQ. The CDR3 spans 14 residues. V shed 4 bases and J shed 1 base, with 12 bases lying between them. The CDR3 region is CASSPRDTSYEQYF. The CDR3 bases that were read are TGCGCCAGCAGCCCTCGGGACACTTCCTACGAG.

Concerning this clone itself: Sequencing ends 3 residues short of the CDR3 end; the germline J gene provides the rest. The chain carries TRBV29-1 and TRBJ2-2; tentative D call: TRBD2 (6 bases). Germline loops: CDR1 SQVTM, CDR2 ANQGSEA. The CDR3 loop spans 13 amino acids. Partial CDR3 DNA: TGCAGCGTTGTGGCGGGGACGGCCGAAAAG. It is translated as CSVVAGTAEK. The CDR3 reads in full as CSVVAGTAEKLFF.

Comments on this clone: The CDR3 is cut off 3 residues early in the read; its end comes from the germline J gene. The chain joins TRBV2 to TRBJ1-1; a weak D match, TRBD1 (6 bases). Germline lookup yields CDR1 SNHLY and CDR2 FYNNEI. Between the trimmed V and J ends, which lost 4 bases and 7 bases, there was a span of 7 bases. The CDR3 is 11 amino acids. This CDR3 reads CASSGGGEAFF. The CDR3 bases that were read are TGTGCCAGCAGTGGAGGGGGTGAA. Supplemented by reference TRBV2 and TRBJ1-1, the full variable domain reads EPEVTQTPSHQVTQMGQEVILRCVPISNHLYFYWYRQILGQKVEFLVSFYNNEISEKSEIFDDQFSVERPDGSNFTLKIRSTKLEDSAMYFCASSGGGEAFFGQGTRLTVV.

Regarding this clone: The sequence runs out 3 residues before the end of the CDR3; the remainder is reconstructed from the germline J gene. The J gene is TRBJ2-1, the V gene TRBV20-1, with TRBD2 identical over 12 bases. The CDR3 is 15 residues long. Trimming removed 5 bases from V and 7 bases from J; junction bases left unmatched: 9. Germline V gene data show CDR1 as DFQATT and CDR2 as SNEGSKA (reference sequence). CDR3 bases read: TGCAGTGCTCGACTAGCGGGGGCCTTGGGGAATGAG. Translated, it gives CSARLAGALGNE. The entire CDR3 is CSARLAGALGNEQFF.

A remark on this clone: Sequencing ends 3 residues short of the CDR3 end; the germline J gene provides the rest. The rearrangement uses TRBV7-3 and TRBJ2-1; 13 bases match TRBD2. The CDR3 runs 15 residues. The junction had 7 bases not matched to a gene; V was cut back by 5 bases and J by 9 bases. The V gene's germline CDR1 is SGHTA and CDR2 FQGTGA. CDR3 loop: CASSPTSGGAGEQFF. The CDR3 bases that were read are TGTGCCAGCAGCCCAACTAGCGGGGGGGCTGGTGAG.

As for this clone: Coverage ceases 3 residues before the CDR3 finishes, and the germline J gene fills in the end. V is TRBV12-3 or TRBV12-4 and J is TRBJ2-3; maybe TRBD1 (5 bases). V was clipped by 5 bases and J by 5 bases, with 20 bases between them. This CDR3 comprises 16 residues. CDR3 bases read: TGTGCCAGCAGTCCCCCCCCAGGGCACACCGTAGATACG. Translated: CASSPPPGHTVDT. The entire CDR3 is CASSPPPGHTVDTQYF.

A word on this clone: The read ends 3 residues shy of where the CDR3 ends; the end is completed using the germline J gene. The V call is TRBV30, the J call TRBJ2-3; 9 bases are shared with TRBD1. The CDR3 spans 14 residues. The germline V gene has CDR1 GTSNPN and CDR2 SVGIG (reference sequence). CDR3 DNA, as far as it was read: TGTGCCTGGACGGTACAGGGGGCGGGTCAGCCG. Amino acid sequence: CAWTVQGAGQP. The full CDR3 protein is CAWTVQGAGQPQYF.

With regard to this clone: Sequencing ends 3 residues short of the CDR3 end; the germline J gene provides the rest. The chain carries TRBV11-2 and TRBJ2-1, with 7 bases matching TRBD2. V lost 7 bases to trimming and J lost 4 bases; unmatched junction nucleotides: 4. CDR1 SGHAT and CDR2 FQNNGV come from the germline V gene. There are 13 residues in the CDR3. The sequenced part of the CDR3 DNA is TGTGCCAGCAAAGCGGGGACTTACAATGAG. This codes for CASKAGTYNE. The whole CDR3 is CASKAGTYNEQFF.

Turning to this clone: Coverage ceases 3 residues before the CDR3 finishes, and the germline J gene fills in the end. The chain is built from TRBV2 and TRBJ2-7; 7 bases fit TRBD1. The V gene end was trimmed by 6 bases and the J gene end by 0 bases; junction bases not matched to a gene: 5. Germline V gene data show CDR1 as SNHLY and CDR2 as FYNNEI. The CDR3 consists of 14 residues. CDR3 DNA (partial): TGTGCCAGCAGAACGGGACAGCGCTCCTACGAG. The encoded protein is CASRTGQRSYE. The entire CDR3 reads CASRTGQRSYEQYF.

As to this clone: The read terminates 3 residues ahead of where the CDR3 ends, so the germline J gene completes it. V and J are TRBV19 and TRBJ1-2, with 8 nucleotides matching TRBD1. Germline CDR1 LNHDA, CDR2 SQIVND (reference sequence). This CDR3 spans 15 amino acids. The DNA read from the CDR3 is TGTGCCAGTAGCCCCAGGGAGACAGGGGAAAACGAC. Encoded protein: CASSPRETGEND. The whole CDR3 protein is CASSPRETGENDYTF. The full variable domain, its missing parts supplied by reference TRBV19 and TRBJ1-2, is DGGITQSPKYLFRKEGQNVTLSCEQNLNHDAMYWYRQDPGQGLRLIYYSQIVNDFQKGDIAEGYSVSREKKESFPLTVTSAQKNPTAFYLCASSPRETGENDYTFGSGTRLTVV.

On this clone: The CDR3 end falls 3 residues outside the read, so it is completed with the germline J gene. J is TRBJ2-3 and V is TRBV19; TRBD1 matches 8 bases. This CDR3 spans 16 amino acids. In germline, CDR1 is LNHDA, CDR2 SQIVND (reference sequence). The CDR3: CASSARTGFSNQPQYF. The DNA read from the CDR3 is TGTGCCAGTAGTGCCCGGACAGGGTTCAGCAATCAGCCG.

Concerning this clone itself: The read gets to within 3 residues of the CDR3 end, and the germline J gene fills in the rest. The chain links TRBV2 to TRBJ2-7; D gene unclear. Germline loops: CDR1 SNHLY, CDR2 FYNNEI. The CDR3 is 12 residues long. With 4 bases removed from V and 2 bases from J, the gap between germline ends came to 6 bases. The sequenced CDR3 bases are TGTGCCAGCAGTGCATCAGCCTACGAG. Protein sequence: CASSASAYE. The complete CDR3 sequence is CASSASAYEQYF.

CDR3 DNA (partial): TGTGCCAGCAGTGGAACCGGGACATCCTACGAG. This codes for CASSGTGTSYE. The complete CDR3 protein is CASSGTGTSYEQYF. V usage is TRBV6-1 and J usage is TRBJ2-7; possibly TRBD1 for D (6 bases). The CDR3 end falls 3 residues outside the read, so it is completed with the germline J gene. Between the trimmed V and J ends, which lost 4 bases and 1 base, there was a span of 11 bases. Germline lookup yields CDR1 MNHNS and CDR2 SASEGT. This CDR3 spans 14 amino acids.

Points on this clone: The CDR3 is cut off 3 residues early in the read; its end comes from the germline J gene. The V gene is TRBV19, the J gene TRBJ2-3; a weak D match, TRBD1 (5 bases). Germline values: CDR1 LNHDA, CDR2 SQIVND (reference sequence). The V and J ends lost 8 bases and 1 base respectively, with 19 bases between them. The CDR3 runs to 16 residues. The CDR3 spells CASGAAVTLGTDTQYF. The sequenced CDR3 bases are TGTGCCAGTGGGGCTGCAGTGACTCTAGGCACAGATACG.